Listed below are T cell receptor beta chains from one sample, sequenced in a study of T-cell reconstitution after alpha-beta-depleted transplantation in children. From the PCR reads, TCRdb called clonotypes with MiXCR, one entry per CDR3 protein. The sample lists some 600,000 distinct CDR3 sequences; 10% to 15% were seen once. The input for sequencing was PBMCs, mostly from graft donor cells, taken 360 days after TCRalphabeta/CD19-depleted stem cell transplant. Source of these receptors: a male patient under 18 who had a stem cell transplant for acute myeloid leukemia, so the T cells may come from the graft donor. CDR3s include the opening cysteine and the closing phenylalanine or tryptophan. The order of the fields is clone size, CDR3 length, V gene, D gene, J gene, CDR3 DNA, CDR3 protein. The D gene is left open where the match is weak. Not all rows give a size; the values are once, few, many and, for expanded clones, a class.

clone_size: many; cdr3_length: 15; v_call: TRBV14; d_call: TRBD2; j_call: TRBJ2-1; cdr3_nt: TGTGCCAGCAGCCAAGAATTGGGGACTAGCTATGAGCAGTTCTTC; cdr3_aa: CASSQELGTSYEQFF
clone_size: NA; cdr3_length: 14; v_call: TRBV7-7; d_call: TRBD2; j_call: TRBJ2-1; cdr3_nt: TGTGCTAGCAGCTTAGCGGGACTAGCCAATGAGCAGTTCTTC; cdr3_aa: CASSLAGLANEQFF
clone_size: NA; cdr3_length: 14; v_call: TRBV7-2; d_call: NA; j_call: TRBJ2-7; cdr3_nt: TGTGCCAGCAGCTTTACTACAGGGAACTACGAGCAGTACTTC; cdr3_aa: CASSFTTGNYEQYF
clone_size: NA; cdr3_length: 14; v_call: TRBV2; d_call: NA; j_call: TRBJ2-4; cdr3_nt: TGTGCCAGCATTTTCAGTGAGGCCAAAAACATTCAGTACTTC; cdr3_aa: CASIFSEAKNIQYF
clone_size: NA; cdr3_length: 16; v_call: TRBV23-1; d_call: NA; j_call: TRBJ2-4; cdr3_nt: TGCGCCAGCGGCTCTGGGGCGGAGGCGCACAAAAACATTCAGTACTTC; cdr3_aa: CASGSGAEAHKNIQYF
clone_size: few; cdr3_length: 16; v_call: TRBV21-1; d_call: NA; j_call: TRBJ2-2; cdr3_nt: TGTGCCACCCGATGCGGGAAGACAACGGGGGCCGGGGAGCTGTTTTTT; cdr3_aa: CATRCGKTTGAGELFF
clone_size: NA; cdr3_length: 18; v_call: TRBV6-1; d_call: TRBD1; j_call: TRBJ2-7; cdr3_nt: TGTGCCAGCAGACGTACCCGGGACAGGGGCCGCCTCAACTACGAGCAGTACTTC; cdr3_aa: CASRRTRDRGRLNYEQYF
clone_size: NA; cdr3_length: 16; v_call: TRBV20-1; d_call: TRBD1; j_call: TRBJ2-2; cdr3_nt: TGCAGTTTTACCCCATACCGGGACAGGGGCACCGGGGAGCTGTTTTTT; cdr3_aa: CSFTPYRDRGTGELFF
clone_size: few; cdr3_length: 15; v_call: TRBV5-1; d_call: NA; j_call: TRBJ2-3; cdr3_nt: TGCGCCAGCAGCTTGGCGTCGCTAGGCCCAGATACGCAGTATTTT; cdr3_aa: CASSLASLGPDTQYF
clone_size: many; cdr3_length: 14; v_call: TRBV11-2; d_call: NA; j_call: TRBJ2-1; cdr3_nt: TGTGCCAGCAGCTCACAGGGTTCCTACAATGAGCAGTTCTTC; cdr3_aa: CASSSQGSYNEQFF
clone_size: few; cdr3_length: 12; v_call: TRBV20-1; d_call: NA; j_call: TRBJ1-5; cdr3_nt: TGCAGCGCTTGGACGGTTAATCAGCCCCAGCATTTT; cdr3_aa: CSAWTVNQPQHF
clone_size: NA; cdr3_length: 16; v_call: TRBV7-9; d_call: TRBD2; j_call: TRBJ2-3; cdr3_nt: TGTGCCAGCAGCCCTAAACCGGGACTAGCCTCAGATACGCAGTATTTT; cdr3_aa: CASSPKPGLASDTQYF
clone_size: NA; cdr3_length: 13; v_call: TRBV20-1; d_call: TRBD2; j_call: TRBJ2-1; cdr3_nt: TGCAGTGGCGGGACTAGCGAGTTCGATGAGCAGTTCTTC; cdr3_aa: CSGGTSEFDEQFF
clone_size: few; cdr3_length: 13; v_call: TRBV20-1; d_call: NA; j_call: TRBJ2-1; cdr3_nt: TGCAGTGCTCGGCAGGGCCCCTACAATGAGCAGTTCTTC; cdr3_aa: CSARQGPYNEQFF
clone_size: NA; cdr3_length: 16; v_call: TRBV11-2; d_call: NA; j_call: TRBJ2-5; cdr3_nt: TGTGCCAGCAGCATTGCCGGGATTATCTTTGTGGAGACCCAGTACTTC; cdr3_aa: CASSIAGIIFVETQYF
clone_size: few; cdr3_length: 16; v_call: TRBV11-2; d_call: NA; j_call: TRBJ1-2; cdr3_nt: TGTGCCAGCAGCCCTACCGCGAGGGTAGCTAACTATGGCTACACCTTC; cdr3_aa: CASSPTARVANYGYTF
clone_size: many; cdr3_length: 13; v_call: TRBV20-1; d_call: TRBD1; j_call: TRBJ1-2; cdr3_nt: TGCAGTGCTCAAAAGACAGGGGGCCATGGCTACACCTTC; cdr3_aa: CSAQKTGGHGYTF
clone_size: NA; cdr3_length: 16; v_call: TRBV11-2; d_call: TRBD2; j_call: TRBJ2-3; cdr3_nt: TGTGCCAGCAGCTTTGTGACTAGCGGGAGGCCAGATACGCAGTATTTT; cdr3_aa: CASSFVTSGRPDTQYF
clone_size: few; cdr3_length: 17; v_call: TRBV7-9; d_call: TRBD2; j_call: TRBJ2-3; cdr3_nt: TGTGCCAGCAGCTTGCCGACTAGCGGGATTCTCACAGATACGCAGTATTTT; cdr3_aa: CASSLPTSGILTDTQYF
clone_size: many; cdr3_length: 15; v_call: TRBV12-3/TRBV12-4; d_call: NA; j_call: TRBJ2-7; cdr3_nt: TGTGCCAGCAGTTTTGACAGAGTCTCGAGCTACGAGCAGTACTTC; cdr3_aa: CASSFDRVSSYEQYF
clone_size: NA; cdr3_length: 14; v_call: TRBV19; d_call: TRBD1; j_call: TRBJ2-1; cdr3_nt: TGTGCCAGTAGTATCGGGACAGGGAGGGATGAGCAGTTCTTC; cdr3_aa: CASSIGTGRDEQFF
clone_size: NA; cdr3_length: 17; v_call: TRBV6-5; d_call: TRBD2; j_call: TRBJ2-1; cdr3_nt: TGTGCCAGCAGTTCCCTCGGGGGAGGGCGGGGATACAATGAGCAGTTCTTC; cdr3_aa: CASSSLGGGRGYNEQFF
clone_size: NA; cdr3_length: 19; v_call: TRBV12-3/TRBV12-4; d_call: TRBD2; j_call: TRBJ2-6; cdr3_nt: TGTACCAGCAGTTTACTAGTACTAGCGGGAGCCGCTGGGGCCAACGTCCTGACTTTC; cdr3_aa: CTSSLLVLAGAAGANVLTF
clone_size: few; cdr3_length: 15; v_call: TRBV7-9; d_call: NA; j_call: TRBJ2-7; cdr3_nt: TGTGCCAGCAGCTTAGAAATGGGTGGTAGGAACGAGCAGTACTTC; cdr3_aa: CASSLEMGGRNEQYF
clone_size: NA; cdr3_length: 14; v_call: TRBV7-2; d_call: TRBD2; j_call: TRBJ2-1; cdr3_nt: TGTGCCAGCAGCTCTAGTCTGGGTGGGACTAGCGGTAAATTC; cdr3_aa: CASSSSLGGTSGKF
clone_size: NA; cdr3_length: 17; v_call: TRBV12-3/TRBV12-4; d_call: NA; j_call: TRBJ2-1; cdr3_nt: TGTGCCAGCAGTGGGCTGGGCCCTCCATTAATCTACAATGAGCAGTTCTTC; cdr3_aa: CASSGLGPPLIYNEQFF
clone_size: few; cdr3_length: 14; v_call: TRBV10-3; d_call: NA; j_call: TRBJ1-6; cdr3_nt: TGTGCCATCAGCCGTCTCTCCTATAATTCACCCCTCCACTTT; cdr3_aa: CAISRLSYNSPLHF
clone_size: NA; cdr3_length: 18; v_call: TRBV12-3/TRBV12-4; d_call: TRBD2; j_call: TRBJ2-2; cdr3_nt: TGTGCCAGCAGTCCCTATTCTGGGACTAGCGCCTACACCGGGGAGCTGTTTTTT; cdr3_aa: CASSPYSGTSAYTGELFF
clone_size: NA; cdr3_length: 15; v_call: TRBV19; d_call: NA; j_call: TRBJ2-7; cdr3_nt: TGTGCCAGTAGGGATTTGGAGGGGGGTTCCTACGAGCAGTACTTC; cdr3_aa: CASRDLEGGSYEQYF
clone_size: NA; cdr3_length: 14; v_call: TRBV20-1; d_call: TRBD2; j_call: TRBJ2-5; cdr3_nt: TGCAGTGCCTGGACTAGCGGAACCCAAGAGACCCAGTACTTC; cdr3_aa: CSAWTSGTQETQYF
clone_size: NA; cdr3_length: 17; v_call: TRBV12-3/TRBV12-4; d_call: NA; j_call: TRBJ2-1; cdr3_nt: TGTACCAGCAGTTTGCCCCTAGATTGGAACCACAATGATGAGCAGTTCTTC; cdr3_aa: CTSSLPLDWNHNDEQFF
clone_size: NA; cdr3_length: 18; v_call: TRBV12-3/TRBV12-4; d_call: TRBD2; j_call: TRBJ2-3; cdr3_nt: TGTGCCAGCAGTTTAATGCTAGCGGGGAAATCCGGCACAGATACGCAGTATTTT; cdr3_aa: CASSLMLAGKSGTDTQYF
clone_size: few; cdr3_length: 17; v_call: TRBV21-1; d_call: NA; j_call: TRBJ2-7; cdr3_nt: TGTGCCAGCAGCAAGTCACAGGGGGCCGATACGCCCTACGAGCAGTACTTC; cdr3_aa: CASSKSQGADTPYEQYF
clone_size: NA; cdr3_length: 14; v_call: TRBV6-1; d_call: NA; j_call: TRBJ1-1; cdr3_nt: TGTGCCAGCACCTGGGACTACTGGAGCACTGAAGCTTTCTTT; cdr3_aa: CASTWDYWSTEAFF
clone_size: few; cdr3_length: 13; v_call: TRBV20-1; d_call: NA; j_call: TRBJ2-3; cdr3_nt: TGCAGCCGAGTGGGCGGGGGCACAGATACGCAGTATTTT; cdr3_aa: CSRVGGGTDTQYF
clone_size: NA; cdr3_length: 16; v_call: TRBV28; d_call: NA; j_call: TRBJ2-7; cdr3_nt: TGTGCCAGTTACCCAACGGGGTTCTCGGGATCCTACGAGCAGTACTTC; cdr3_aa: CASYPTGFSGSYEQYF
clone_size: few; cdr3_length: 13; v_call: TRBV5-1; d_call: NA; j_call: TRBJ2-3; cdr3_nt: TGCGCCACCGGCGGCCGGAGCACAGATACGCAGTATTTT; cdr3_aa: CATGGRSTDTQYF
clone_size: NA; cdr3_length: 19; v_call: TRBV9; d_call: NA; j_call: TRBJ2-3; cdr3_nt: TGTGCCAGCAGCGTAGATGCCCAGGGCTTCGCCGTAAGCACAGATACGCAGTATTTT; cdr3_aa: CASSVDAQGFAVSTDTQYF
clone_size: few; cdr3_length: 14; v_call: TRBV28; d_call: NA; j_call: TRBJ2-5; cdr3_nt: TGTGCCAGCAGCATGTTCGTGGAGCAAGAGACCCAGTACTTC; cdr3_aa: CASSMFVEQETQYF
clone_size: NA; cdr3_length: 12; v_call: TRBV5-1; d_call: NA; j_call: TRBJ1-5; cdr3_nt: TGCGCCAGCAGCTCGTACCCTGAGCCCCAGCATTTT; cdr3_aa: CASSSYPEPQHF
clone_size: NA; cdr3_length: 14; v_call: TRBV7-9; d_call: NA; j_call: TRBJ2-1; cdr3_nt: TGTGCCAGCAGCTTGCATGGGGGGTTCAATGAGCAGTTCTTC; cdr3_aa: CASSLHGGFNEQFF
clone_size: NA; cdr3_length: 13; v_call: TRBV7-3; d_call: NA; j_call: TRBJ2-3; cdr3_nt: TGTGCCAGCAGCCAGTCTAACTCGGATACGCAGTATTTT; cdr3_aa: CASSQSNSDTQYF
clone_size: few; cdr3_length: 13; v_call: TRBV29-1; d_call: NA; j_call: TRBJ1-1; cdr3_nt: TGCAGCGTTGAAGAGGGCGCGAACACTGAAGCTTTCTTT; cdr3_aa: CSVEEGANTEAFF
clone_size: NA; cdr3_length: 15; v_call: TRBV14; d_call: NA; j_call: TRBJ2-7; cdr3_nt: TGTGCCAGCAGCCACGGACTCACTCATGTCTACGAGCAGTACTTC; cdr3_aa: CASSHGLTHVYEQYF
clone_size: few; cdr3_length: 14; v_call: TRBV9; d_call: NA; j_call: TRBJ1-4; cdr3_nt: TGTGCCAGCAGGTCGGAAGGAGGGAATGAAAAACTGTTTTTT; cdr3_aa: CASRSEGGNEKLFF
clone_size: NA; cdr3_length: 15; v_call: TRBV12-3/TRBV12-4; d_call: NA; j_call: TRBJ2-4; cdr3_nt: TGTGCCAGCAGTTTTAATCACCCGGACAAGGACATTCAGTACTTC; cdr3_aa: CASSFNHPDKDIQYF
clone_size: NA; cdr3_length: 17; v_call: TRBV21-1; d_call: NA; j_call: TRBJ2-7; cdr3_nt: TGTGCCAGCAGCAAAGCACCGGGACTAGCGGCCTCCTACGAGCAGTACTTC; cdr3_aa: CASSKAPGLAASYEQYF
clone_size: NA; cdr3_length: 14; v_call: TRBV12-3/TRBV12-4; d_call: NA; j_call: TRBJ2-5; cdr3_nt: TGTGCCAGCAGTTCCCATTCGTCCCAAGAGACCCAGTACTTC; cdr3_aa: CASSSHSSQETQYF
clone_size: NA; cdr3_length: 13; v_call: TRBV12-3/TRBV12-4; d_call: TRBD1; j_call: TRBJ2-5; cdr3_nt: TGTGCCAGCAGTCCCTTCCGACAGGGTGCCCAGTACTTC; cdr3_aa: CASSPFRQGAQYF
clone_size: few; cdr3_length: 16; v_call: TRBV9; d_call: NA; j_call: TRBJ2-4; cdr3_nt: TGTGCCAGCAGCGTAGGGGGGACACTAGCCAAAAACATTCAGTACTTC; cdr3_aa: CASSVGGTLAKNIQYF
clone_size: many; cdr3_length: 12; v_call: TRBV29-1; d_call: NA; j_call: TRBJ2-7; cdr3_nt: TGCAGCGTTCCGGGCGACTCCTACGAGCAGTACTTC; cdr3_aa: CSVPGDSYEQYF
clone_size: NA; cdr3_length: 13; v_call: TRBV15; d_call: NA; j_call: TRBJ1-1; cdr3_nt: TGTGCCACCACCCTAGGGGCAGGGACTGAAGCTTTCTTT; cdr3_aa: CATTLGAGTEAFF